The present T cell receptor (beta chain) was sequenced within a study of T cells in Graves' hyperthyroidism and ophthalmopathy. Study in general: Once the initial diagnosis was made, peripheral blood was obtained before any treatment.

This clonotype was seen at least ten times. Its matching antigen is unknown. TCR beta CDR3 regions were amplified from RNA. With the HTBI primer set, the TCR CDR3 went through a first round of RT-PCR. TCRdb re-analysed the multiplex PCR reads in MiXCR, keeping a single row per CDR3 protein. The profile shows approximately 520,000 distinct CDR3 sequences, about a fifth of them singletons. Study results and limitations: It was a median roughly 6.5 months before onset that the model predicted ophthalmopathy.

The specimen sequenced was blood. The source of this sequence is a man between 18 and 29 years old with Graves' hyperthyroidism.

Here the CDR3 DNA reads TGTGCCAGCGAGGCAGGAGCGAGCTACACCTTC. Residues: CASEAGASYTF. The chain couples TRBV6-5 to TRBJ1-2; no firm D call. CDR3 size: 11 residues. Germline lookup yields CDR1 MNHEY and CDR2 SVGAGI. Trimming removed 8 bases from V and 9 bases from J, with 13 bases in between.